This TCR beta chain came from a study of blood T cell repertoires in COVID-19. The wider study: Donors in the United States, Italy and Spain gave samples during acute or convalescent COVID-19. Nucleic acid was either cDNA or gDNA, and it came from T cells, B-cell-depleted T cells, or PBMCs.

Methods used by the authors: Estimated nucleated cell counts came from reference gene primer amplification. Only in-frame clones appear in the TCRdb table, and some are missing; sequencing was by immunoSEQ multiplex PCR. V and J calls and clone size follow that table, whereas D and trimming were derived from the DNA. The sample has roughly 43,000 clones, approximately 86% seen once. The V segment lost 4 bases and the J segment 6 bases; nucleotides outside the gene matches: 4. From germline, CDR1 is GTSNPN and CDR2 SVGIG (reference sequence). This CDR3 is 15 amino acids long. This TCR was recovered from a human donor in a cohort sampled during active COVID-19. V usage is TRBV30 and J usage is TRBJ2-3, with 16 bases matching TRBD2. The sequenced sample was peripheral blood. In DNA, the CDR3 is TGTGCCTGGACCCTGGGACTAGCGGGGGGGGATACGCAGTATTTT. The encoded protein is CAWTLGLAGGDTQYF.